The 20 T cell receptor beta chains presented below share a single source sample, sequenced in a study of control samples from healthy donors and cancer patients. Generated by immunoSEQ multiplex PCR, the TCRdb table keeps only in-frame clones and is missing some. Its table lists fewer than 200,000 clones. What was sequenced was blood. The receptors derive from a woman aged 30 to 39 in good health.

The chain recombines TRBV5-6 with TRBJ1-2; tentative D call: TRBD1 (6 bases). V was shortened by 4 bases and J by 0 bases, with 16 bases between the two germline ends. The CDR3 length is 16 residues. Germline-derived CDR1 and CDR2 are SGHDT and YYEEEE. The CDR3 is CASSTNRVWANYGYTF. CDR3 sequence (DNA): TGTGCCAGCAGCACTAACAGGGTTTGGGCTAACTATGGCTACACCTTC.

The rearrangement joins TRBV29-1 to TRBJ1-5, with a possible D match to TRBD1 (5 bases). Looked up from germline, CDR1 is SQVTM and CDR2 is ANQGSEA. Trimming stripped 2 bases from V and 3 bases from J, with 8 bases between. The CDR3 is made up of 13 amino acids. CDR3 sequence: CSVEQGNNQPQHF. The CDR3 bases are TGCAGCGTTGAACAGGGTAACAATCAGCCCCAGCATTTT.

V gene TRBV13 combines with J gene TRBJ1-6; tentative D call: TRBD1 (5 bases). Germline loops: CDR1 PRHDT, CDR2 FYEKMQ (reference sequence). The CDR3 covers 14 residues. V gave up 7 bases and J gave up 4 bases, with 11 bases separating them. The CDR3 sequence: CASTPGSYNSPLHF. CDR3 sequence (DNA): TGTGCCAGCACCCCAGGGTCTTATAATTCACCCCTCCACTTT.

The chain couples TRBV2 to TRBJ2-5, with D tentatively TRBD2 (6 bases). Trimming removed 7 bases at V and 5 bases at J, with 20 bases between. CDR3 length: 15 residues. CDR1 is SNHLY, CDR2 FYNNEI, per germline. The CDR3 sequence: CASILMGGGGETQYF. In nucleotides, the CDR3 is TGTGCCAGCATTCTCATGGGGGGAGGCGGGGAGACCCAGTACTTC.

The J gene is TRBJ2-7, the V gene TRBV5-1; D call uncertain. Germline CDR1 is SGHRS and CDR2 is YFSETQ. The CDR3 contains 14 residues. The V end lost 0 bases, the J end lost 6 bases, and 13 bases lay between the germline ends. The CDR3 DNA is TGCGCCAGCAGCTTGGCCGGGTACAGAAGCGAGCAGTACTTC. Residues: CASSLAGYRSEQYF.

This rearrangement joins TRBV5-1 to TRBJ2-3; D call uncertain. V was shortened by 0 bases and J by 2 bases, with 7 bases between the two germline ends. The CDR3 loop spans 14 amino acids. CDR1 and CDR2 (germline): SGHRS, YFSETQ. CDR3 sequence reads: CASSLGRSTDTQYF. The CDR3 region has the DNA TGCGCCAGCAGCTTGGGGCGTTCCACAGATACGCAGTATTTT.

V usage is TRBV10-2 and J usage is TRBJ1-5; 8 bases are shared with TRBD1. Trimming took 5 bases from V and 3 from J; bases not matched to a gene: 6. CDR3 length equals 15 residues. Germline values: CDR1 WSHSY, CDR2 SAAADI. CDR3 amino acids: CASSSDRGANQPQHF. CDR3 in DNA: TGCGCCAGCAGTTCCGACAGGGGTGCCAATCAGCCCCAGCATTTT.

The chain joins TRBV6-1 to TRBJ1-1; D is ambiguous. V was clipped by 7 bases and J by 6 bases, with 12 bases between them. Per germline, CDR1 MNHNS and CDR2 SASEGT. This CDR3 is 12 amino acids long. The CDR3 coding sequence is TGTGCCAGCAAGATGAGACGGGCTGAAGCTTTCTTT. This gives the protein CASKMRRAEAFF.

V and J are TRBV20-1 and TRBJ1-2; 7 nucleotides align to TRBD1. The CDR3 contains 15 residues. Germline V gene sequence: CDR1 DFQATT, CDR2 SNEGSKA (reference sequence). J was trimmed by 5 bases and V by 3 bases; bases with no gene match: 12. The chain's CDR3 is CSASKSGTDFYGYTF. In nucleotides, the CDR3 is TGCAGTGCTAGTAAAAGCGGGACAGACTTTTATGGCTACACCTTC.

The chain carries TRBV28 and TRBJ2-2; D is perhaps TRBD1 (6 bases). The V end lost 1 base, the J end lost 10 bases, and 13 bases lay between the germline ends. CDR1 is MDHEN, CDR2 SYDVKM, per germline. CDR3 length equals 14 residues. The CDR3 spells CASSLSTGVLELFF. CDR3 sequence (DNA): TGTGCCAGCAGTTTATCGACAGGCGTCCTGGAGCTGTTTTTT.

The chain recombines TRBV6-2 or TRBV6-3 with TRBJ1-5; D may be TRBD1 (5 bases). In germline, CDR1 is MNHEY, CDR2 SVGEGT. The germline V and J ends were trimmed by 5 bases and 5 bases, with 16 bases remaining between them. The CDR3 consists of 15 residues. CDR3 residues: CASSPWGEGYQPQHF. CDR3 sequence (DNA): TGTGCCAGCAGTCCCTGGGGAGAGGGGTATCAGCCCCAGCATTTT.

This sequence joins TRBV11-2 and TRBJ2-1, with 7 nucleotides matching TRBD1. CDR3 length: 14 amino acids. The J segment lost 7 bases and the V segment lost 6 bases, leaving 9 bases of the junction unmatched. Germline CDR1 and CDR2: SGHAT and FQNNGV. The CDR3 DNA reads TGTGCCAGCAGTTTAACAGGGGCGAGGAATGAGCAGTTCTTC. Its protein is CASSLTGARNEQFF.

The chain recombines TRBV12-2 with TRBJ2-3; the table names TRBD2, a call not compared with the DNA. TRBV12-2 is reported as a pseudogene. The CDR3 loop spans 16 amino acids. CDR3 sequence (DNA): TGTGCAAGTCGATCTGAAGCTAGCGGGGCCACAGATACGCAGTATTTT. It encodes CASRSEASGATDTQYF.

The rearrangement links TRBV7-6 to TRBJ2-7; 7 positions agree with TRBD2. Germline V lookup: CDR1 SGHVS, CDR2 FNYEAQ. V was pared by 5 bases and J by 3 bases, with 13 bases of the junction left unmatched. This CDR3 has 16 amino acids. DNA of the CDR3: TGTGCCAGCAGCATGGCAACCGGGACTATACTCTACGAGCAGTACTTC. It yields the protein CASSMATGTILYEQYF.

V and J are TRBV6-1 and TRBJ1-2, with D possibly matching TRBD1 (6 bases). Deletions cut 3 bases from V and 4 bases from J, with 12 bases between. Germline V CDR1 and CDR2: MNHNS, SASEGT. This CDR3 is built from 14 residues. The CDR3 spells CASSEARGPYGYTF. The CDR3 coding sequence is TGTGCCAGCAGTGAGGCTCGGGGGCCCTATGGCTACACCTTC.

The chain has TRBV7-2 and TRBJ2-2; weak D call: TRBD2 (6 bases). V was trimmed by 5 bases and J by 6 bases, leaving 10 bases between them. This CDR3 comprises 13 residues. CDR1 is SGHTA and CDR2 is FQGNSA in the germline V gene. CDR3 sequence reads: CASSAGLSGELFF. As DNA, the CDR3 is TGTGCCAGCAGCGCGGGACTTTCCGGGGAGCTGTTTTTT.

The chain joins TRBV4-2 to TRBJ2-1; D assignment may be TRBD1 or TRBD2 (5 bases each). The CDR3 sequence is 16 residues long. The germline V and J ends were trimmed by 1 base and 2 bases, with 12 bases remaining between them. The germline gives CDR1 LGHNA, CDR2 YNFKEQ. CDR3: CASSQAGTDTYNEQFF. CDR3 nucleotides: TGTGCCAGCAGCCAAGCCGGGACCGACACCTACAATGAGCAGTTCTTC.

The V and J genes are TRBV4-1 and TRBJ1-5; tentatively, D is TRBD1 (5 bases). This CDR3 has 16 amino acids. Germline V gives CDR1 MGHRA, CDR2 YSYEKL. With 0 bases removed from V and 3 bases from J, the gap between germline ends came to 12 bases. The CDR3 region has the DNA TGCGCCAGCAGCCAAGAACCGGGACGGCTCAATCAGCCCCAGCATTTT. Translation: CASSQEPGRLNQPQHF.

The chain joins TRBV2 to TRBJ1-1, with a possible D match to TRBD1 (5 bases). The germline V and J ends were trimmed by 4 bases and 2 bases, with 11 bases remaining between them. The CDR3 spans 14 residues. CDR1 is SNHLY, CDR2 FYNNEI, per germline. This CDR3 reads CASSAGSRNTEAFF. CDR3 sequence (DNA): TGTGCCAGCAGTGCAGGGTCCCGCAACACTGAAGCTTTCTTT.

The chain is built from TRBV11-2 and TRBJ2-5; the match to TRBD2 covers 9 bases. This CDR3 spans 16 amino acids. CDR1 is SGHAT and CDR2 is FQNNGV in the germline V gene. The junction had 13 bases not matched to a gene; V was cut back by 4 bases and J by 7 bases. CDR3 amino acids: CASSSGSRGGFVTQYF. The CDR3 DNA follows: TGTGCCAGCAGCTCGGGTTCGCGGGGGGGATTCGTGACCCAGTACTTC. Combining the CDR3 with reference TRBV11-2 and TRBJ2-5 gives the whole variable domain EAGVAQSPRYKIIEKRQSVAFWCNPISGHATLYWYQQILGQGPKLLIQFQNNGVVDDSQLPKDRFSAERLKGVDSTLKIQPAKLEDSAVYLCASSSGSRGGFVTQYFGPGTRLLVL.